The 3 T cell receptor beta chains below were found in one sample sequenced in a study of Tregs in tolerant kidney transplant recipients. Assay used: immunoSEQ multiplex PCR; TCRdb lists only in-frame clones, some missing. Among 14,000 to 15,000 clones listed, around 80% were seen once. This specimen was Tregs from blood, taken before the transplant. The receptors stem from a human donor who received a combined kidney and bone marrow transplant.

The genes are TRBV7-2 and TRBJ1-5, with D tentatively TRBD1 (6 bases). CDR1 SGHTA and CDR2 FQGNSA come from the germline V gene. V lost 6 bases and J 6 bases, leaving 15 bases between the germline ends. This CDR3 contains 14 residues. Here the CDR3 reads CASRRGGAGQPQHF. The DNA for the CDR3 is TGTGCCAGCAGGAGGGGGGGCGCGGGTCAGCCCCAGCATTTT.

The V gene is TRBV5-1, the J gene TRBJ1-4; the match to TRBD1 covers 7 bases. Germline V gene sequence: CDR1 SGHRS, CDR2 YFSETQ. The CDR3 has 15 amino acids. J lost 3 bases, V lost 4 bases, and 6 bases had no gene match. This chain's CDR3 is CASSKSQGANEKLFF. As DNA, the CDR3 is TGCGCCAGCAGCAAATCCCAGGGGGCTAATGAAAAACTGTTTTTT.

The chain combines TRBV5-1 with TRBJ1-3, with 12 bases identical to TRBD1. Trimming cost V 2 bases and J 7 bases; bases outside gene matches: 7. Germline V gene lookup returns CDR1 SGHRS and CDR2 YFSETQ. The CDR3 totals 16 residues. CDR3 protein: CASSLAPGTGGNTIYF. Written as DNA, the CDR3 is TGCGCCAGCAGCTTAGCCCCCGGGACAGGGGGCAACACCATATATTTT.